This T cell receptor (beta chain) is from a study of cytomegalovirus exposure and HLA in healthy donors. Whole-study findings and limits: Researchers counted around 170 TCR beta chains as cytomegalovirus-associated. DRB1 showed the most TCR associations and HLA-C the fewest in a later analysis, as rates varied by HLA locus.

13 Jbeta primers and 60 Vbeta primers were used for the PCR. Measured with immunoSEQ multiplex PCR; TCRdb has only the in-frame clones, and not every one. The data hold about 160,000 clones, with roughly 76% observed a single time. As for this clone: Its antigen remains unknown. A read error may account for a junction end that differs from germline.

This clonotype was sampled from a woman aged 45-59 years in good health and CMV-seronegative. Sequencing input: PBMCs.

This chain's CDR3 is CSSFRTDSYNEQFF. CDR3 DNA: TGTTCCAGTTTTAGAACTGACTCCTACAATGAGCAGTTCTTC. The chain joins TRBV7-9 to TRBJ2-1; D is unclear. Germline loops: CDR1 SEHNR, CDR2 FQNEAQ (reference sequence). There are 14 residues in the CDR3.